The entry below gives a single T cell receptor beta chain sequence along with its context. The entry originates in a study of T cells in Graves' hyperthyroidism and ophthalmopathy. Extraction of PBMCs used 8.5 to 10 ml of fresh peripheral blood. CDR3 length: 17 amino acids. CDR1 is PRHDT and CDR2 is FYEKMQ in the germline V gene (reference sequence). The V and J ends lost 3 bases and 5 bases respectively, with 19 bases between them. The TCR beta CDR3 regions underwent amplification using RNA transcripts as the source. TCR CDR3 regions were first amplified by RT-PCR with HTBI primers. TCRdb independently ran MiXCR on the multiplex PCR reads; one entry per CDR3 protein. The data hold about 380,000 distinct CDR3 sequences, with less than 20% observed a single time.

The rearrangement links TRBV13 to TRBJ2-2; D is undetermined. This clonotype was sampled from a man younger than 35 with Graves' ophthalmopathy. Sequenced input: blood. CDR3 region: CASSFDQSSGRTGELFF. The CDR3 nucleotides read TGTGCCAGCAGCTTTGACCAGTCTTCAGGTAGAACCGGGGAGCTGTTTTTT.